These 17 T cell receptor beta chains were all obtained from the same sample, sequenced in a study of cytomegalovirus exposure and HLA in healthy donors. Some clones are missing from TCRdb's copy, which holds only in-frame ones; the method was immunoSEQ multiplex PCR. There are some 110,000 clones in the sample; roughly 82% occur only once, and around 5% lies in the top ten. The sequencing input was PBMCs. The receptors here all came from a man aged 18 to 30 in good health and CMV-seronegative.

The chain employs TRBV30 and TRBJ1-1; D is perhaps TRBD1 (6 bases). This CDR3 spans 15 amino acids. Germline CDR1 reads GTSNPN; CDR2 reads SVGIG (reference sequence). Here the CDR3 reads CAWGALINVNTEAFF. For the CDR3, the DNA is TGTGCTTGGGGGGCGTTGATTAATGTGAACACTGAAGCTTTCTTT. Combining the CDR3 with reference TRBV30 and TRBJ1-1 gives the whole variable domain SQTIHQWPATLVQPVGSPLSLECTVEGTSNPNLYWYRQAAGRGLQLLFYSVGIGQISSEVPQNLSASRPQDRQFILSSKKLLLSDSGFYLCAWGALINVNTEAFFGQGTRLTVV.

The V call is TRBV28, the J call TRBJ1-4; the D gene is possibly TRBD1 (6 bases). The CDR3 has 13 residues. Trimming stripped 8 bases from V and 8 bases from J, with 15 bases between. The germline gives CDR1 MDHEN, CDR2 SYDVKM. This chain's CDR3 is CASCGQRGEKLFF. The CDR3 coding sequence is TGTGCCAGCTGCGGACAGCGGGGGGAAAAACTGTTTTTT. Combining the CDR3 with reference TRBV28 and TRBJ1-4 gives the whole variable domain DVKVTQSSRYLVKRTGEKVFLECVQDMDHENMFWYRQDPGLGLRLIYFSYDVKMKEKGDIPEGYSVSREKKERFSLILESASTNQTSMYLCASCGQRGEKLFFGSGTQLSVL.

This clone appeared once. CDR3 residues: CASSFFGADEQYF. The CDR3 bases are TGTGCCAGCAGCTTTTTTGGGGCTGACGAGCAGTACTTC. This rearrangement joins TRBV5-5 to TRBJ2-7; weak D call: TRBD1 (5 bases). V lost 2 bases to trimming and J lost 5 bases, with 11 bases between them. Germline V CDR1 and CDR2: SGHKS, YYEKEE (reference sequence). The CDR3 totals 13 residues. The full variable domain, completed using reference TRBV5-5 and TRBJ2-7, is DAGVTQSPTHLIKTRGQQVTLRCSPISGHKSVSWYQQVLGQGPQFIFQYYEKEERGRGNFPDRFSARQFPNYSSELNVNALLLGDSALYLCASSFFGADEQYFGPGTRLTVT.

This chain uses TRBV18 with TRBJ2-1; possibly TRBD2 for D (5 bases). The CDR3 is 13 residues long. From germline, CDR1 is KGHSH and CDR2 LQKENI. Trimming stripped 0 bases from V and 12 bases from J, with 12 bases between. The CDR3 loop reads CASSPPEADRQFF. Written as DNA, the CDR3 is TGTGCCAGCTCACCACCGGAGGCCGACCGGCAGTTCTTC.

This clone was recorded only once. V is TRBV7-2 and J is TRBJ2-3; D ambiguous. Germline CDR1 and CDR2: SGHTA and FQGNSA. Trimming cost V 4 bases and J 6 bases, with 8 bases left between them. This CDR3 comprises 12 residues. CDR3 DNA: TGTGCCAGCAGCTCCGCGCGCGATACGCAGTATTTT. Translation: CASSSARDTQYF.

The V and J genes are TRBV15 and TRBJ1-2, with TRBD1 matching over 8 bases. This CDR3 is built from 14 residues. Trimming cost V 4 bases and J 5 bases; bases outside gene matches: 6. The germline V gene encodes CDR1 LNHNV and CDR2 YYDKDF (reference sequence). CDR3: CATSITGGGYGYTF. In DNA, the CDR3 is TGTGCCACCAGCATCACAGGGGGGGGATATGGCTACACCTTC.

A single count supports this clone. The rearrangement links TRBV6-1 to TRBJ2-5, with D possibly matching TRBD1 (5 bases). Per germline, CDR1 MNHNS and CDR2 SASEGT. The CDR3 sequence is 15 residues long. Trimming shortened V by 1 base and J by 5 bases, and 14 bases separated the two germline ends. CDR3 nucleotide sequence: TGTGCCAGCAGTGAAGGGGGCGCCCGCACGGAGACCCAGTACTTC. Translation gives CASSEGGARTETQYF.

The chain is built from TRBV2 and TRBJ1-2; D possibly corresponds to TRBD1 (6 bases). This CDR3 contains 16 residues. Germline assignment: CDR1 SNHLY and CDR2 FYNNEI. Trimming stripped 2 bases from V and 0 bases from J, with 13 bases between. CDR3 loop: CASSEQDRRSNYGYTF. The CDR3 bases are TGTGCCAGCAGTGAACAGGACAGAAGGTCTAACTATGGCTACACCTTC.

The chain carries TRBV7-6 and TRBJ2-7, with a possible D match to TRBD2 (6 bases). Germline assignment: CDR1 SGHVS and CDR2 FNYEAQ. Between the trimmed V and J ends, which lost 3 bases and 3 bases, there was a span of 21 bases. The CDR3 runs to 17 residues. Here the CDR3 DNA reads TGTGCCAGCAGCTTTGTTCGGGAGTTAAGTCCGGACTACGAGCAGTACTTC. Protein sequence: CASSFVRELSPDYEQYF. The whole variable domain, filled in from reference TRBV7-6 and TRBJ2-7, reads GAGVSQSPRYKVTKRGQDVALRCDPISGHVSLYWYRQALGQGPEFLTYFNYEAQQDKSGLPNDRFSAERPEGSISTLTIQRTEQRDSAMYRCASSFVRELSPDYEQYFGPGTRLTVT.

The V call is TRBV5-4, the J call TRBJ2-7; 11 bases fit TRBD2. The length of the CDR3 is 16 residues. Germline-derived CDR1 and CDR2 are SGHNT and YYREEE (reference sequence). With 1 base clipped from V and 5 bases from J, the junction kept 8 bases outside the gene matches. This chain's CDR3 is CASSLRLAGYVDEQYF. CDR3 in DNA: TGTGCCAGCAGCTTGAGACTAGCGGGGTATGTCGACGAGCAGTACTTC.

V gene TRBV27 combines with J gene TRBJ2-7, with 7 positions matching TRBD2. This CDR3 is 14 amino acids long. The J segment lost 2 bases and the V segment lost 8 bases, leaving 9 bases of the junction unmatched. CDR1 and CDR2 (germline): MNHEY, SMNVEV (reference sequence). CDR3 protein: CASGRRDYPYEQYF. The DNA for the CDR3 is TGTGCCAGCGGGCGGCGGGACTATCCCTACGAGCAGTACTTC.

This rearrangement joins TRBV19 to TRBJ2-2; 9 nucleotides agree with TRBD1. V was clipped by 3 bases and J by 2 bases; unmatched bases: 4. Looked up from germline, CDR1 is LNHDA and CDR2 is SQIVND (reference sequence). This CDR3 is 16 amino acids long. This chain's CDR3 is CASSIVQGANTGELFF. CDR3 coding DNA: TGTGCCAGTAGTATTGTACAGGGGGCAAACACCGGGGAGCTGTTTTTT. Full variable domain (rest looked up from reference TRBV19 and TRBJ2-2): DGGITQSPKYLFRKEGQNVTLSCEQNLNHDAMYWYRQDPGQGLRLIYYSQIVNDFQKGDIAEGYSVSREKKESFPLTVTSAQKNPTAFYLCASSIVQGANTGELFFGEGSRLTVL.

The rearrangement joins TRBV7-9 to TRBJ2-3; the match to TRBD1 covers 11 bases. The V gene end was trimmed by 1 base and the J gene end by 4 bases; junction bases not matched to a gene: 1. From germline, CDR1 is SEHNR and CDR2 FQNEAQ (reference sequence). The CDR3 extends over 15 amino acids. The CDR3 region has the DNA TGTGCCAGCAGCTTAGGGACAGGGGGCGCAGATACGCAGTATTTT. Translated, it gives CASSLGTGGADTQYF.

This clone has a handful of counts. The rearrangement links TRBV14 to TRBJ1-6; 10 bases are shared with TRBD1. Germline-derived CDR1 and CDR2 are SGHDN and FVKESK. The CDR3 loop spans 19 amino acids. The V segment lost 1 base and the J segment 3 bases; nucleotides outside the gene matches: 9. DNA of the CDR3: TGTGCCAGCAGCCAAGTAAGGACAGGGGGGAGGTTCTATAATTCACCCCTCCACTTT. Amino acids: CASSQVRTGGRFYNSPLHF.

This clone has a single count. The rearrangement links TRBV5-1 to TRBJ2-3, with D tentatively TRBD2 (7 bases). This CDR3 region has 16 residues. Trimming removed 1 base from V and 5 bases from J, with 17 bases in between. Germline V gene lookup returns CDR1 SGHRS and CDR2 YFSETQ. The CDR3 spells CASSLIGGRSQDTQYF. In DNA, the CDR3 is TGCGCCAGCAGCTTGATCGGGGGGCGATCCCAAGATACGCAGTATTTT.

This chain links TRBV30 with TRBJ2-2; possibly TRBD1 for D (5 bases). CDR3 length: 14 amino acids. CDR1 GTSNPN and CDR2 SVGIG come from the germline V gene (reference sequence). The V end lost 1 base, the J end lost 7 bases, and 13 bases lay between the germline ends. The CDR3 loop reads CAWSGQGRSGELFF. The CDR3 nucleotides read TGTGCCTGGAGTGGGCAGGGCAGGAGCGGGGAGCTGTTTTTT.

This clone was counted between two and nine times. The V gene is TRBV30, the J gene TRBJ2-3; tentative D call: TRBD1 (5 bases). The germline V gene encodes CDR1 GTSNPN and CDR2 SVGIG (reference sequence). The CDR3 length is 13 residues. V was cut by 1 base and J by 0 bases, with 5 bases left in between. CDR3 sequence: CAWSEGSTDTQYF. The CDR3 DNA is TGTGCCTGGAGTGAGGGGAGCACAGATACGCAGTATTTT.